The clone carrying this T cell receptor (beta chain) was seen only a few times. This record comes from a study of metastatic and nonmetastatic thyroid tumors. Among the patients, none had received any treatment before thyroid surgery. V shed 6 bases and J 1 base; nucleotides not matched to a gene: 9. The CDR3 spans 16 residues. TCRdb ran MiXCR on the PCR reads. The top ten clones hold roughly 6.2% of a sample with about 5,800 clones, roughly 19% of them seen once. This chain connects TRBV12-3 or TRBV12-4 to TRBJ2-7, with 10 bases lining up with TRBD1. Sequencing was carried out using adjacent normal tissue. This clonotype was sampled from a female donor with papillary thyroid cancer or a benign thyroid nodule (not recorded which). Some clones in this sample may be carry-over from other donors' samples. The CDR3 loop is CASSKGGQGRSYEQYF. Here the CDR3 DNA reads TGTGCCAGCAGCAAGGGGGGACAGGGGCGATCCTACGAGCAGTACTTC.